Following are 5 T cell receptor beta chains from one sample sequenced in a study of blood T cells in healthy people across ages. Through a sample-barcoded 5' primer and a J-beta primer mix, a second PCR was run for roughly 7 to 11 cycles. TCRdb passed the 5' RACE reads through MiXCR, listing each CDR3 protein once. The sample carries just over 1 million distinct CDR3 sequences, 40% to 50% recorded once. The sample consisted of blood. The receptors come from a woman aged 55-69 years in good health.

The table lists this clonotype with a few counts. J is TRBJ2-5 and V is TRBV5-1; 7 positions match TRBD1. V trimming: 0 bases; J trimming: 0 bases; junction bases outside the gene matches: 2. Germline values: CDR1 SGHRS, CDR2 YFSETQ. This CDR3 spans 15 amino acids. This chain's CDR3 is CASSLETGNQETQYF. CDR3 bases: TGCGCCAGCAGCTTGGAGACAGGGAACCAAGAGACCCAGTACTTC.

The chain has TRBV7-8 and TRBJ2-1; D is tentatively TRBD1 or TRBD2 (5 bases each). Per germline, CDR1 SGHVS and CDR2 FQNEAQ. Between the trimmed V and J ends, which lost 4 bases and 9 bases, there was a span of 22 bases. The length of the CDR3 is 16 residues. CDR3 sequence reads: CASSSQGRSQGVEQFF. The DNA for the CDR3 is TGTGCCAGCAGCTCCCAGGGTCGGAGCCAGGGAGTTGAGCAGTTCTTC.

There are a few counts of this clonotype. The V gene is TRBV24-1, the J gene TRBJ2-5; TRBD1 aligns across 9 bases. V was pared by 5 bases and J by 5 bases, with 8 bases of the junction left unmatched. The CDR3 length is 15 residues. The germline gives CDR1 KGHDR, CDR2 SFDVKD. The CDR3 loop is CATSGWDRAGETQYF. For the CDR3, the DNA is TGTGCCACCAGTGGTTGGGACAGGGCCGGGGAGACCCAGTACTTC.

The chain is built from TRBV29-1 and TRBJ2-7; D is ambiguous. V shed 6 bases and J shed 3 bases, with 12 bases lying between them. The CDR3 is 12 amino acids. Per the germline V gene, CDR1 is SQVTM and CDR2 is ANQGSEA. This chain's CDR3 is CSVPSVGYEQYF. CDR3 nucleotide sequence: TGCAGCGTCCCATCGGTTGGCTACGAGCAGTACTTC.

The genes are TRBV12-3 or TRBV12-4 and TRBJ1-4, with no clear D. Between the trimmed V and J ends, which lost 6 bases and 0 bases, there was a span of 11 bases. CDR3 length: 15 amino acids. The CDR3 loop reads CASRGSRATNEKLFF. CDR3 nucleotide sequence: TGTGCCAGCAGAGGATCCCGTGCAACTAATGAAAAACTGTTTTTT.